This TCR beta chain was recorded in a study of identical twins (dated by TCRdb to 2016 to 2018). Notes on the research overall: To test whether fetal clonotypes persist, this study deep-sequenced TCR alpha and beta repertoires from monozygotic twins, from unrelated adults of various ages, and from cord blood. To rule out contamination, the twin experiments were replicated at different times with different library preparation protocols.

Trimming takes 1 base from V and 4 bases from J, and the germline ends sit 13 bases apart. Inclusive of the bounding cysteine and phenylalanine, the CDR3 is 14 residues long. The only DNA kept is the CDR3, 42 bases in frame from the first base. The germline V gene (reference sequence) gives CDR1 as DFQATT and CDR2 as SNEGSKA. Every donor in the study was a healthy Caucasian. The researchers also sequenced three unrelated adults who were not twins: a male aged 18 to 30, a male aged 50 to 59, and a female aged 50 to 59. Using Miltenyi CD45RO+ enrichment and human naive T-cell isolation kits, memory (CD45RO+) and naive T cells were isolated from PBMC. The receptor library was made with 5' RACE. Reads for this sample came from an Illumina HiSeq 2000. A universal primer binding site was introduced by template switching, and a unique molecular identifier was present in the final cDNA, enabling accurate counting of TCR cDNA molecules. First-strand cDNA for TCR alpha and beta chains was synthesized from specific primers in the conserved constant-segment region. Each cDNA library was double barcoded, with a SMART-Mk sample barcode plus Illumina barcodes, to control for contamination. TruSeq adapter sequences and Illumina sample barcodes were added in two successive PCR steps. TCR alpha and beta cDNA libraries were sequenced on the Illumina HiSeq platform with custom primers. Per the authors' processing: MiGEC was used to process raw reads and extract unique molecular identifiers, and MiXCR was used to find CDR3 positions. For each individual, recombination models were inferred using an EM algorithm with the repgenHMM and IGoR tools. The analysis of shared clonotypes was done with the tcR package in R, with sharing normalized by the product of cloneset sizes. Out-of-frame nonproductive sequences were analyzed to study raw recombination free of thymic and clonal selection effects. The raw public reads went through TCRdb reprocessing: fastp at Q25, MiXCR clone calling, in-frame beta chains kept. Every distinct CDR3 protein forms one entry, paired with its most common genes and DNA. What appears here as the V and J calls and clone size reflects TCRdb's work, not the paper's. In all, the sample holds hundreds of thousands of distinct CDR3 sequences, and 5.5% to 6.5% of those were seen once. The ten largest account for 1.5% to 2% of the sample.

The research as a whole found: Excess twin sharing in beta out-of-frame sequences was weaker because fewer shared sequences lowered the signal-to-noise ratio. Because the same donors could not be followed over many years, the conclusions relied on cross-sectional statistical analysis. Zero-insertion analyses could be partly confounded by invariant T cells such as MAIT and iNKT, though diverse VJ usage argued against such confounding for most clonotypes. Recombination models systematically underestimated out-of-frame TCR alpha sharing in monozygotic twins but agreed with sharing between unrelated individuals. Compared with coincidental sharing between unrelated individuals, out-of-frame TCR alpha sequences shared between twins had an excess of sequences with low generation probability. Abundant cord blood beta clonotypes carried fewer insertions; young adult naive repertoires showed a weaker similar trend, while memory repertoires showed none.

This clonotype was seen a few times. The antigen this receptor binds is unknown. The record has no base qualities; no much larger clone is one base away. The origin of this receptor is a man aged 18 to 29 in good health. This chain joins TRBV20-1 to TRBJ1-2; TRBD1 is a weak D gene call, 6 bases matching. Sequencing was performed on naive T cells sorted from blood. The cell subset or site label corresponds to: cells isolated with a human naive T-cell isolation kit. Here the CDR3 is given as CSARGRLGGYGYTF. In nucleotides, the sequence is TGCAGTGCTAGAGGCCGGCTAGGGGGCTATGGCTACACCTTC.